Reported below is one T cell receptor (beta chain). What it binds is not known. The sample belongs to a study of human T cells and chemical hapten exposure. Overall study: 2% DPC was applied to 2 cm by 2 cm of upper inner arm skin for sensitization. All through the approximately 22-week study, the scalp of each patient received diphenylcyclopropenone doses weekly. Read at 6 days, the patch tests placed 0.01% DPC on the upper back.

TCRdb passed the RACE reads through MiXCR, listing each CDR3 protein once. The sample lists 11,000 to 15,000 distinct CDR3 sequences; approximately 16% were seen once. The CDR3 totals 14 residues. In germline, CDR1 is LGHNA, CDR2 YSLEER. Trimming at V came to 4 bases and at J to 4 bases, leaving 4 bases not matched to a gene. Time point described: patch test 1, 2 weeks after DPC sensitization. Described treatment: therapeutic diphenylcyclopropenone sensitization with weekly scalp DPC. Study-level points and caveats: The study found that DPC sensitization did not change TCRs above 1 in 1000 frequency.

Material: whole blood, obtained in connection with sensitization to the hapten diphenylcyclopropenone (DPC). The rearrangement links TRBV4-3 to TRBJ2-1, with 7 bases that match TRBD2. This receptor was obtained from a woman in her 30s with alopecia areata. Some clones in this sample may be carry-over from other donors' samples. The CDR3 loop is CASSPGGRYNEQFF. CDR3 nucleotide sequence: TGCGCCAGCAGCCCGGGGGGAAGGTACAATGAGCAGTTCTTC.